This TCR beta chain was identified during a study of T cell repertoires in cytomegalovirus infection. Points on this clonotype: The antigen is not known.

One entry per CDR3 protein results from TCRdb running MiXCR on the reads. The sample lists 400,000 to 600,000 distinct CDR3 sequences; roughly 46% were seen once. Trimming took off 1 base at V and 0 bases at J, with 14 bases between the two ends. Germline V lookup: CDR1 MNHNS, CDR2 SASEGT. There are 17 residues in the CDR3. The chain uses TRBV6-1 and TRBJ2-3; tentatively, D is TRBD2 (6 bases). The sequenced sample was cultured PBMCs, obtained from culture after CMV antigen stimulation. This sequence originates from a human donor in good health (CMV status not recorded). Some clones in this sample may be carry-over from other donors' samples. The CDR3 DNA sequence: TGTGCCAGCAGTGAAGAGGCGCGGGATGCTAGCACAGATACGCAGTATTTT. It codes for CASSEEARDASTDTQYF.